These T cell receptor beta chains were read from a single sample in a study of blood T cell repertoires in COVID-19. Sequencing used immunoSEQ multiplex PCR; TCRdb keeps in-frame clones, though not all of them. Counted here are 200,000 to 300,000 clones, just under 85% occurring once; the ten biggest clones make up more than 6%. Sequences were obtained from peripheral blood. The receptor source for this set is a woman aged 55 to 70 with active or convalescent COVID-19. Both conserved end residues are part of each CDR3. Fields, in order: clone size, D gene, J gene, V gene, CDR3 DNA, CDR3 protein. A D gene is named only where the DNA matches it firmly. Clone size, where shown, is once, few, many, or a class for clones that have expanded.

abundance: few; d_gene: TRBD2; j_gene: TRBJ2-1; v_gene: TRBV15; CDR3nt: TGTGCCACCAGCAGAGATATAGCGGGGGTTCATGAGCAGTTCTTC; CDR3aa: CATSRDIAGVHEQFF
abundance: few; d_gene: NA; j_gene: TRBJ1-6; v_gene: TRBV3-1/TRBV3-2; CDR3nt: TGTGCCAGCAGCCAAGGGCAACGTTCACCCCTCCACTTT; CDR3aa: CASSQGQRSPLHF
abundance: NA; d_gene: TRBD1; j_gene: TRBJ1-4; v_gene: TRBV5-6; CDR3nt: TGTGCCAGCAGCCCCCCTCGGGACAGGGGCGCAGAGACCTATGAAAAACTGTTTTTT; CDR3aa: CASSPPRDRGAETYEKLFF
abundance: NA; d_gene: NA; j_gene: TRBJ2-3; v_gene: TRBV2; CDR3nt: TGTGCCAGCAGTGAAACACGTAGCACAGATACGCAGTATTTT; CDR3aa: CASSETRSTDTQYF
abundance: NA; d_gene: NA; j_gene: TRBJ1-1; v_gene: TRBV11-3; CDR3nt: TGTGCCAGCAGCTTCGGGACAAACACTGAAGCTTTCTTT; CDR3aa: CASSFGTNTEAFF
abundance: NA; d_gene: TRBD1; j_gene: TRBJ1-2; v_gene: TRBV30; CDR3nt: TGTGCCTGGAGGGAGGGGACAGTCAAAAGTAGAGACACCTTC; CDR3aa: CAWREGTVKSRDTF
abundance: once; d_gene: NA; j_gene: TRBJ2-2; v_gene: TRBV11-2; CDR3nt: TGTGCCAGCAGCTTGGTTGTGAGCGGGGAGCTGTTTTTT; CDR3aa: CASSLVVSGELFF
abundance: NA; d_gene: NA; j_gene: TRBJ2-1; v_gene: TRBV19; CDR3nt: TGTGCCAGTAGTATTCCAGGAAATGAGCAGTTCTTC; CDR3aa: CASSIPGNEQFF
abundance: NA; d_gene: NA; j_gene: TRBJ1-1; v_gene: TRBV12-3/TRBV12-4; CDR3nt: TGTGCCAGCAGTGCGCCGGACATGCGGGCTTTCTTT; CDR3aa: CASSAPDMRAFF
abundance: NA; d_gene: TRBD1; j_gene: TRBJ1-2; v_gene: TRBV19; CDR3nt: TGTGCCAGTACAGGGGGCCGTAGCTATGGCTACACCTTC; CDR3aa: CASTGGRSYGYTF
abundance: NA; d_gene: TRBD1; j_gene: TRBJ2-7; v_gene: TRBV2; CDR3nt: TGTGCCAGCCTTTCCGGGACAGGGCCCTACGAGCAGTACTTC; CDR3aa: CASLSGTGPYEQYF
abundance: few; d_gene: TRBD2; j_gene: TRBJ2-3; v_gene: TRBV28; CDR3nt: TGTGCCAGCAGTGATGGACTAGCGGGGGCCACCACAGATACGCAGTATTTT; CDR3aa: CASSDGLAGATTDTQYF
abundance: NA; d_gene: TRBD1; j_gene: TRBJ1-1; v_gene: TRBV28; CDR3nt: TGTGCCAGCTGGGGGGCAGGGGGCTTGAACACTGAAGCTTTCTTT; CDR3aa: CASWGAGGLNTEAFF
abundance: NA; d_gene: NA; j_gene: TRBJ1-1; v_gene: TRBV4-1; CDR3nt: TGCGCCAGCAGCACATCGTTAGGGGGGGACACTGAAGCTTTCTTT; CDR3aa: CASSTSLGGDTEAFF
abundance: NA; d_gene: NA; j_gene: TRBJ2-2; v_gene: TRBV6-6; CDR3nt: TGTGCCAGCGGAGGGGCCGGTTCCGGGGAGCTGTTTTTT; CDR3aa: CASGGAGSGELFF
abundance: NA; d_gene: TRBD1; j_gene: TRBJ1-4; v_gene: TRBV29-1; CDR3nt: TGCAGCGTTGAAGACCGGGACAGGGATGAAAAACTGTTTTTT; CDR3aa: CSVEDRDRDEKLFF
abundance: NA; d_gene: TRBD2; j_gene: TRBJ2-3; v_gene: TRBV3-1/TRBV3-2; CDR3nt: TGTGCCAGCAGCCAAGTTTTCTCGCCGGGAGGTGGAACAGATACGCAGTATTTT; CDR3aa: CASSQVFSPGGGTDTQYF
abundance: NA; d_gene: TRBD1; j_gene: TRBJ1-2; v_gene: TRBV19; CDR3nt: TGTGCCAGTAGTGGAACAGGGGGAGTAAATGGCTACACCTTC; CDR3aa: CASSGTGGVNGYTF
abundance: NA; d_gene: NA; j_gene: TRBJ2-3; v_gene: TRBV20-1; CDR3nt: TGCAGTGCTAGAGATTTAGCGCCGGAACATTTT; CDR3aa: CSARDLAPEHF
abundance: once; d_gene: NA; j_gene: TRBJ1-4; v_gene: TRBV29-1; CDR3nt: TGCAGCGTTGTAGTCGGTGAAAAACTGTTTTTT; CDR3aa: CSVVVGEKLFF
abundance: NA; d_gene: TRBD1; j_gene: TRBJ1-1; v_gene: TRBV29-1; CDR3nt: TGCAGCGTGACCAGACAGGGGGTTGAAGCTTTCTTT; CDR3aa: CSVTRQGVEAFF
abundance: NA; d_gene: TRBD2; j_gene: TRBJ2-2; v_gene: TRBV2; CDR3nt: TGTGCCAGCAGTGAACTAGCGGGAGGGACCGGGGAGCTGTTTTTT; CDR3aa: CASSELAGGTGELFF
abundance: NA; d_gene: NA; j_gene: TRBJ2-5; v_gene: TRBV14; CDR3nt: TGTGCCAGCAGCCAAGCGGAGCAGACCCAGTACTTC; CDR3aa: CASSQAEQTQYF
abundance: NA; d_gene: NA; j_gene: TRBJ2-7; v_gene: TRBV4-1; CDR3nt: TGCGCCAGCAGCCAAGAATGGAGGACTGGCGAGCAGTACTTC; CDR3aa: CASSQEWRTGEQYF
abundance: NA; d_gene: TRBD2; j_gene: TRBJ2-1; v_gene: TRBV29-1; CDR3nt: TGCAGCGTTGAAGAGGGAGCGGGGGGGCTCAATGAGCAGTTCTTC; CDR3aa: CSVEEGAGGLNEQFF
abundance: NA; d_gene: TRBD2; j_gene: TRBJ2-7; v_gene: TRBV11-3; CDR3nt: TGTGCCAGCAGCTTAAGGGGTAGCGGGAGCTCCTACGAGCAGTACTTC; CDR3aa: CASSLRGSGSSYEQYF
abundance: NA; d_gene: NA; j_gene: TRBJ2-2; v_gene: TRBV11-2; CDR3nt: TGTGCCAGCAGCCCTGTGTTCACCGGGGAGCTGTTTTTT; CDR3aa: CASSPVFTGELFF
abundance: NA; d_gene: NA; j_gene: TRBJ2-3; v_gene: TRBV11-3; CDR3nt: TGTGCCAGCAGCCCACGGACGGACTCTAGCACAGATACGCAGTATTTT; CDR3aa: CASSPRTDSSTDTQYF
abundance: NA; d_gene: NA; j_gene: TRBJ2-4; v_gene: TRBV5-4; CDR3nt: TGTGCCAGCAGCTTGATTGGTCTGACAGGAAACATTCAGTACTTC; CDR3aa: CASSLIGLTGNIQYF
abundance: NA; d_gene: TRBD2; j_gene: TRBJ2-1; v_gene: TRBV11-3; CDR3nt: TGTGCCAGCAGCTTAGAAGGTAGCGGGAAGGTGTATGAGCAGTTCTTC; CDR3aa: CASSLEGSGKVYEQFF
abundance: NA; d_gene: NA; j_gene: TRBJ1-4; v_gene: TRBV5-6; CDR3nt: TGTGCCAGCAGCTTGGACACAGGGTTTGGAGAAAAACTGTTTTTT; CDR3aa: CASSLDTGFGEKLFF
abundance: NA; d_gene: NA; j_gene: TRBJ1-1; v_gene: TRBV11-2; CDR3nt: TGTGCCAGCAGCTTAGAGACAGGCCCGAACACTGAAGCTTTCTTT; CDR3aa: CASSLETGPNTEAFF
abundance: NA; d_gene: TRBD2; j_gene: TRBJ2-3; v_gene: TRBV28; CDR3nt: TGTGCTCTAGACCCGGGACTAGCGGGAGGGCAGAGGGGTACGCAGTATTTT; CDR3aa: CALDPGLAGGQRGTQYF
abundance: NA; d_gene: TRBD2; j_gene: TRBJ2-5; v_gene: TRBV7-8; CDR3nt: TGTGCCAGCAGCTTAGAGGCTAGCGGGGGGGCGTCGAGGTCCCAGTACTTC; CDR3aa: CASSLEASGGASRSQYF
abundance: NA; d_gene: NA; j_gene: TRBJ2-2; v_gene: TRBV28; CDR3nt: TGTGCCAGCAGTTTATACCCCTCCCGGACCGGGGAGCTGTTTTTT; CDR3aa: CASSLYPSRTGELFF
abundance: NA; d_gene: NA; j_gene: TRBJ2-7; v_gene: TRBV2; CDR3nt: TGTGCCAGCAGGACCTTCTTGCGGAGGGGCTACGAGCAGTACTTC; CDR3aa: CASRTFLRRGYEQYF
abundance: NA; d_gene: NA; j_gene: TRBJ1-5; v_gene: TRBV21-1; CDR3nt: TGTGCCAGCAGCAAAGGGGGACAGTATAGCAATCAGCCCCAGCATTTT; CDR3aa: CASSKGGQYSNQPQHF
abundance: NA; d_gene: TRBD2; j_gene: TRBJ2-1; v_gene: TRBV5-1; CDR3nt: TGCGCCAGCAGCCGGGGGGACAATGAGCAGTTCTTC; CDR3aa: CASSRGDNEQFF
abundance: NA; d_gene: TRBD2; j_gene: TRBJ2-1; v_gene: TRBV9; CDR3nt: TGTGCCAGCAGCGTAGGTGGAGGGACTAGCGGGGAGCAGTTCTTC; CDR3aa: CASSVGGGTSGEQFF
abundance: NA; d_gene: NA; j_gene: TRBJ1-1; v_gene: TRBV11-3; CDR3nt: TGTGCCAGCAGCTTGGGGGGGAACACTGAAGCTTTCTTT; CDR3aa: CASSLGGNTEAFF
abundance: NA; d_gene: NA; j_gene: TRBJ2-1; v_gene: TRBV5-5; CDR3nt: TGTGCCAGCAGCTTAGACCCTGGAGTTTACAATGAGCAGTTCTTC; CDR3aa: CASSLDPGVYNEQFF
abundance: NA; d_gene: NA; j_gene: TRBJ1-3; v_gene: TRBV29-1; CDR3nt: TGCAGCGCCCGTGGAGGTGGCTCTGGAAACACCATATATTTT; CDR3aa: CSARGGGSGNTIYF